This TCR beta chain derives from a study of cytomegalovirus exposure and HLA in healthy donors. As for the study in general: Around 78 million unique TCRs, all from HLA-typed donors, were included in an early release of the data. Points from the study as a whole: Earlier analysis found most TCR beta V segments productive about 87% or about 30% of the time. Cytomegalovirus association was assigned to about 150 TCR beta chains. Several V segments, TRBV6-2 and TRBV6-3 among them, could not be told apart and were dropped.

The CDR3 loop spans 14 amino acids. Trimming removed 5 bases from V and 6 bases from J, with 16 bases in between. Germline V CDR1 and CDR2: MGHDK, SYGVNS. On this clone: Its antigen is unidentified.

The PCR made use of 60 Vbeta and 13 Jbeta primers. Using immunoSEQ multiplex PCR, the repertoire was profiled, and TCRdb retains in-frame clones only, with some absent. The table lists around 150,000 clones, 82% of them singletons. Sequences were obtained from PBMCs. The sequence came from a girl between 2 and 10 years old in good health and CMV-seropositive. The V gene is TRBV25-1, the J gene TRBJ1-2; D may be TRBD1 (5 bases). CDR3 protein: CASSRGRRRDGYTF. The CDR3 DNA reads TGTGCCAGCAGTAGGGGACGTAGGAGGGATGGCTACACCTTC.